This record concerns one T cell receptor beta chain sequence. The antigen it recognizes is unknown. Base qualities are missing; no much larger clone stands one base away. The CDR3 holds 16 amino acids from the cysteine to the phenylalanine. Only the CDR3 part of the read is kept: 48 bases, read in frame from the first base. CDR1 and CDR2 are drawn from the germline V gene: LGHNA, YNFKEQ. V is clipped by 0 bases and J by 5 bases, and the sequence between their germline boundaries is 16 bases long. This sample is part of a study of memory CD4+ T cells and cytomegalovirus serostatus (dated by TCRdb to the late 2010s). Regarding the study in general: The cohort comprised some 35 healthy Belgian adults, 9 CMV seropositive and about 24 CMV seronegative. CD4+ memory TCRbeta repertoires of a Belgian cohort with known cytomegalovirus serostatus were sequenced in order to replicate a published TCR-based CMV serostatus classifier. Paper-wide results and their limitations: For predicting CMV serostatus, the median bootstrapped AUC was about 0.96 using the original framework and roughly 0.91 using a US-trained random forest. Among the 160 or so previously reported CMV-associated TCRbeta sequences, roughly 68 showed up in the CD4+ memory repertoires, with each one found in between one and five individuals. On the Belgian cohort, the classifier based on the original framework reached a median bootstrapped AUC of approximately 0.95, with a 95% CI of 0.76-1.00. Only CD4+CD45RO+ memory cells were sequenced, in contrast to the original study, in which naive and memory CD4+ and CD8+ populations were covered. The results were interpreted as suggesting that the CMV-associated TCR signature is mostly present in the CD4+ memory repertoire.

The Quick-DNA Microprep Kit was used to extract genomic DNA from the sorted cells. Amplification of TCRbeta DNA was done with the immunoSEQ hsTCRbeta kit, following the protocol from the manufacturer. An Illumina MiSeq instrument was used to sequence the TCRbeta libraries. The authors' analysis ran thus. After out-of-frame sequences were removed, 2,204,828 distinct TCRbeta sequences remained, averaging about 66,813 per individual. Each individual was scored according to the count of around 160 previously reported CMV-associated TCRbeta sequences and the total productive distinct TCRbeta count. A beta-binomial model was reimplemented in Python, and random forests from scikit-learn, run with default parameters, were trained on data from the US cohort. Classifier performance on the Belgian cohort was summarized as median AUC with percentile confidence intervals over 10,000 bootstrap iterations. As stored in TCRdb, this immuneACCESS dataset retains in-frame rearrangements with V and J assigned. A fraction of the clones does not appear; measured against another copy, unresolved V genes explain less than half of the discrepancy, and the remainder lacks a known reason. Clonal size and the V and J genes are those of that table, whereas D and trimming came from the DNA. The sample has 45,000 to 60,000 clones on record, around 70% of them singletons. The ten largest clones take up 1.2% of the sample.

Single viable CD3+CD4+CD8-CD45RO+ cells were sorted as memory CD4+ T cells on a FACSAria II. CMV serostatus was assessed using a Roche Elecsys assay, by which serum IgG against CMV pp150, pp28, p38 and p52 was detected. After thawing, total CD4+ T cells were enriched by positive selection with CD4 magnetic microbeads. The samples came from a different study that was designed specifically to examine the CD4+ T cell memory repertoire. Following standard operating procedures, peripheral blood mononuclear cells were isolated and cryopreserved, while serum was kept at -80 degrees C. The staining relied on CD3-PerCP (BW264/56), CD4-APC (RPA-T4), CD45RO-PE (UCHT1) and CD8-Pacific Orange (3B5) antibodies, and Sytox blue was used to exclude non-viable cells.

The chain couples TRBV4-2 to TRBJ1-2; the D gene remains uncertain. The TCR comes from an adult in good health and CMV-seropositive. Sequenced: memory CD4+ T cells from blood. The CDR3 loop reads CASSQDNAAGSYGYTF. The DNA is TGTGCCAGCAGCCAAGATAACGCGGCGGGTTCTTATGGCTACACCTTC.